The next 2 T cell receptor beta chains were all read from a single sample in a study of spatial heterogeneity in lung cancer. The time point here: sample taken at primary tumor resection. Frozen PBMC, nontumor lung or tumor provided whole RNA, which was sequenced unsorted. Using its own MiXCR run on the 5' RACE reads, TCRdb lists one record per CDR3 protein. The data hold approximately 13,000 distinct CDR3 sequences, with over 5% observed a single time. Specimen: lung tumor tissue, collected at surgery. These receptor sequences come from a human donor with early-stage non-small cell lung cancer.

This clonotype was counted many times. In a library made to pick up alpha chains, this beta chain is a stray read with a size that means little. The chain employs TRBV20-1 and TRBJ1-5, with D maybe TRBD1 (5 bases). V was cut by 0 bases and J by 2 bases, with 8 bases left in between. Germline loops: CDR1 DFQATT, CDR2 SNEGSKA (reference sequence). This CDR3 is 14 amino acids long. The CDR3, as DNA: TGCAGTGCTAGAGATCCGGGGGGCAATCAGCCCCAGCATTTT. It is translated as CSARDPGGNQPQHF.

By share, this clonotype counts as medium-sized (0.01 to 0.1%). Since the library was made to target alpha chains, this beta chain is a stray read and its abundance is not meaningful. DNA for the CDR3: TGCAGTGCTAGATACGGACTGTGGGACAATGAGCAGTTCTTC. It translates to CSARYGLWDNEQFF. The chain couples TRBV20-1 to TRBJ2-1, with a possible D match to TRBD2 (5 bases). The length of the CDR3 is 14 residues. Trimming stripped 2 bases from V and 5 bases from J, with 13 bases between. From germline, CDR1 is DFQATT and CDR2 SNEGSKA (reference sequence).